In its sample, the clone carrying this T cell receptor beta chain was seen once. This sample stems from a study of long-term antiretroviral therapy in people with HIV. The assay, immunoSEQ v3.0, was run at survey level. This table comes from immunoSEQ multiplex PCR, and its TCRdb copy is limited to in-frame clones, with some not included. The table includes 40,000 or so clones, roughly 90% detected once. Sequences were derived from unsorted PBMCs, sampled just before starting antiretroviral therapy. The receptor was isolated from a woman aged 18-30 years with HIV.

In nucleotides, the CDR3 is TGTGCCAGCAGAGGCTACACCTTC. This encodes CASRGYTF. The chain combines TRBV7-3 with TRBJ1-2; D ambiguous. Germline V CDR1 and CDR2: SGHTA, FQGTGA. V lost 6 bases, J lost 8 bases, and 1 base lay in between. The CDR3 has 8 amino acids.